This TCR beta chain was sequenced during a study of regulatory T cells in long-lasting Graves disease. Overall study: The study counted Graves' disease as persistent given over 5 years of antithyroid drugs and positive TSH receptor antibodies.

Sample time point: persistent/refractory GD, antithyroid drugs over 5 years with positive TRAb. PBMCs were the source of the RNA used for TCR sequencing. Between the trimmed V and J ends, which lost 0 bases and 0 bases, there was a span of 8 bases. The CDR3 is 15 amino acids. Germline V gene lookup returns CDR1 SGHDN and CDR2 FVKESK. Both iRepertoire HTBI primers and Arm-PCR of CDR3 regions were used to build the TCR beta libraries. TCRdb processed the multiplex PCR reads anew with MiXCR; each CDR3 protein has one entry. The profile shows hundreds of thousands of distinct CDR3 sequences, roughly 22% of them singletons.

The TCR originated in a female donor with Graves disease. The sample in question was peripheral blood mononuclear cells (PBMCs), obtained when the disease was refractory, from a patient treated with antithyroid drugs. This chain connects TRBV14 to TRBJ1-2; D gene unclear. The CDR3 is CASSQDSTANYGYTF. The CDR3, as DNA: TGTGCCAGCAGCCAAGATTCAACAGCTAACTATGGCTACACCTTC.